The clone carrying this TCR beta chain was recorded only once. In the original processing: Quantification of nucleated cells was approximated via reference gene primer amplification. Generated by immunoSEQ multiplex PCR, the TCRdb table keeps only in-frame clones and is missing some. V and J calls plus clone size are reproduced from that table; the DNA served to infer D and trimming. The sample consists of roughly 80,000 clones, approximately 80% of them appearing once. This entry comes from a study of blood T cell repertoires in COVID-19. On the study more broadly: Acute-phase and convalescent COVID-19 samples originated in the United States, Italy and Spain.

The sequenced sample was peripheral blood. This TCR came from an elderly man with acute or convalescent COVID-19.

The CDR3 sequence is CASSADSYSNQPQHF. The CDR3 DNA is TGTGCCAGCAGTGCTGACAGTTATAGCAATCAGCCCCAGCATTTT. This chain uses TRBV2 with TRBJ1-5; tentatively, D is TRBD1 (5 bases). Trimming shortened V by 4 bases and J by 0 bases, and 10 bases separated the two germline ends. The CDR3 totals 15 residues. Per the germline V gene, CDR1 is SNHLY and CDR2 is FYNNEI.